The 28 T cell receptor beta chains presented below share a single source sample, sequenced in a study of blood T cell repertoires in COVID-19 (TCRdb year 2020). Library creation used the immunoSEQ multiplex PCR assay. Imported from immuneACCESS, the table was reduced by TCRdb to in-frame sequences with V and J called. These copies leave out some clones; in studies compared against another copy, an unresolved V gene accounts for under half, and the cause of the remainder is not known. Recorded for this sample are 100,000 to 150,000 clones; about 80% of them occurred a single time. The ten largest clones take up approximately 25% of the sample. Sequenced sample: peripheral blood. Receptors were obtained from a human donor in a cohort sampled during active COVID-19.

As DNA, the CDR3 is TGTGCCAGCAGCTCCACAGCGGGGGGTACCATTGCTGGCAATGAGCAGTTCTTC. Its protein product is CASSSTAGGTIAGNEQFF. The gene calls are TRBV7-6 and TRBJ2-1; 9 nucleotides align to TRBD2. The CDR3 is made up of 18 amino acids. Looked up from germline, CDR1 is SGHVS and CDR2 is FNYEAQ. J gave up 6 bases and V 4 bases, and 16 bases lay outside the gene matches.

This clone was picked up a small number of times. The V gene is TRBV14, the J gene TRBJ2-2, with D possibly TRBD1 on 6 matching bases. There are 14 residues in the CDR3. Trimming pared 7 bases from V and 1 base from J, leaving 10 bases between. CDR1 SGHDN and CDR2 FVKESK come from the germline V gene. The CDR3 DNA reads as TGTGCCAGCAAAACAGGGCTGAACACCGGGGAGCTGTTTTTT. Its protein product is CASKTGLNTGELFF.

This chain uses TRBV5-4 with TRBJ2-1; TRBD1 is a possible D gene (6 bases). V lost 4 bases to trimming and J lost 1 base, with 15 bases between them. The CDR3 totals 16 residues. Germline loops: CDR1 SGHNT, CDR2 YYREEE (reference sequence). CDR3 in amino acids: CASSRAAGASYNEQFF. The CDR3 DNA follows: TGTGCCAGCAGCCGGGCCGCAGGGGCGTCCTACAATGAGCAGTTCTTC.

The chain recombines TRBV5-4 with TRBJ1-3, with D possibly being TRBD1 (6 bases). The CDR3 is made up of 15 amino acids. Germline V gene sequence: CDR1 SGHNT, CDR2 YYREEE (reference sequence). V gave up 4 bases and J gave up 0 bases, with 11 bases separating them. The CDR3 region is CASSEDRRSGNTIYF. The CDR3 DNA reads TGTGCCAGCAGCGAGGACAGACGCTCTGGAAACACCATATATTTT.

The V call is TRBV5-1, the J call TRBJ1-4; 7 bases agree with TRBD1. This CDR3 is built from 13 residues. With V trimmed by 7 bases and J by 3 bases, 3 bases remained unmatched. The germline CDR1 and CDR2 sequences are SGHRS and YFSETQ. CDR3 sequence: CASQTGANEKLFF. In DNA form, the CDR3 reads TGCGCCAGCCAAACAGGGGCTAATGAAAAACTGTTTTTT.

The chain combines TRBV11-2 with TRBJ1-3, with D unresolved. Germline CDR1 reads SGHAT; CDR2 reads FQNNGV. The length of the CDR3 is 16 residues. V was cut by 3 bases and J by 0 bases, with 12 bases left in between. This chain's CDR3 is CASSFGKSSSGNTIYF. The DNA of the CDR3 is TGTGCCAGCAGCTTTGGCAAATCTAGCTCTGGAAACACCATATATTTT.

The genes are TRBV12-3 or TRBV12-4 and TRBJ2-2; 7 nucleotides align to TRBD1. The CDR3 contains 13 residues. The J segment lost 8 bases and the V segment lost 3 bases, leaving 3 bases of the junction unmatched. CDR3 bases: TGTGCCAGCAGTTTTTTGACAGGGGGGGAGCTGTTTTTT. Translating gives CASSFLTGGELFF.

The gene calls are TRBV28 and TRBJ1-2; D may be TRBD1 (6 bases). The length of the CDR3 is 15 residues. V lost 8 bases, J lost 1 base, and 17 bases lay in between. Germline V gene data show CDR1 as MDHEN and CDR2 as SYDVKM. CDR3: CASEGGQGSNYGYTF. In DNA form, the CDR3 reads TGTGCCAGCGAAGGAGGTCAGGGGAGTAACTATGGCTACACCTTC.

The CDR3 nucleotides read TGTGCCAGCAGCCCTAGTCCGACGGGACTAGCCACAGATACGCAGTATTTT. Its translation: CASSPSPTGLATDTQYF. The chain uses TRBV7-9 and TRBJ2-3, with 9 bases fitting TRBD2. After removal of 5 bases from V and 2 bases from J, the junction contained 11 bases not matched to a gene. Germline CDR1 reads SEHNR; CDR2 reads FQNEAQ (reference sequence). The CDR3 contains 17 residues.

This chain uses TRBV18 with TRBJ1-2; 8 nucleotides align to TRBD1. The CDR3 contains 17 residues. The V gene's germline CDR1 is KGHSH and CDR2 LQKENI. Trimming removed 1 base from V and 5 bases from J; junction bases left unmatched: 12. For the CDR3, the DNA is TGTGCCAGCTCACCACGTGGGACAGGCGATATACTTTATGGCTACACCTTC. This encodes CASSPRGTGDILYGYTF. Using reference TRBV18 and TRBJ1-2 for the parts outside the CDR3, the full variable domain is NAGVMQNPRHLVRRRGQEARLRCSPMKGHSHVYWYRQLPEEGLKFMVYLQKENIIDESGMPKERFSAEFPKEGPSILRIQQVVRGDSAAYFCASSPRGTGDILYGYTFGSGTRLTVV.

This clone was seen a single time. The rearrangement joins TRBV6-1 to TRBJ2-3; 10 nucleotides line up with TRBD2. Germline trimming cut 1 base from V and 1 base from J; bases unmatched to any gene: 17. CDR3 size: 21 residues. CDR1 and CDR2 from the germline V gene are MNHNS and SASEGT. Written as DNA, the CDR3 is TGTGCCAGCAGTGAAGATGGGGCTAGCGGGAGCGGCGGTGGGGGCACAGATACGCAGTATTTT. Translating gives CASSEDGASGSGGGGTDTQYF.

J is TRBJ2-1 and V is TRBV7-2; D is possibly TRBD2 (6 bases). V shed 3 bases and J shed 1 base, with 7 bases lying between them. The CDR3 has 14 residues. Germline V gene lookup returns CDR1 SGHTA and CDR2 FQGNSA. The CDR3 loop reads CASSFGGSYNEQFF. The CDR3, as DNA: TGTGCCAGCAGCTTCGGGGGTTCCTACAATGAGCAGTTCTTC.

The chain has TRBV27 and TRBJ2-1; weak D call: TRBD2 (6 bases). The CDR3 has 14 amino acids. V was shortened by 3 bases and J by 3 bases, with 9 bases between the two germline ends. CDR1 and CDR2 from the germline V gene are MNHEY and SMNVEV (reference sequence). The CDR3 DNA reads as TGTGCCAGCAGTTTGCGGGACCTCTACAATGAGCAGTTCTTC. Protein product: CASSLRDLYNEQFF.

The rearrangement joins TRBV7-3 to TRBJ2-3; perhaps TRBD1 as D (6 bases). CDR1 is SGHTA, CDR2 FQGTGA, per germline. The germline V and J ends were trimmed by 1 base and 3 bases, with 11 bases remaining between them. CDR3 size: 15 residues. The CDR3, as DNA: TGTGCCAGCAGCTTAATGGGGGCCGTGACAGATACGCAGTATTTT. Translation gives CASSLMGAVTDTQYF.

This chain connects TRBV18 to TRBJ1-4, with 9 positions matching TRBD1. V shed 6 bases, J shed 0 bases, and the junction held 17 bases outside the gene matches. The CDR3 extends over 20 amino acids. Germline values: CDR1 KGHSH, CDR2 LQKENI. The CDR3: CASSARSTLDRGATNEKLFF. The CDR3 DNA follows: TGTGCCAGCTCGGCTCGCTCAACACTGGACAGGGGTGCAACTAATGAAAAACTGTTTTTT.

This chain links TRBV25-1 with TRBJ2-5; TRBD2 agrees at 9 bases. The CDR3 is 16 residues long. Losses at the gene ends were 1 base for V and 5 bases for J; bases not matched to a gene: 8. Looked up from germline, CDR1 is MGHDK and CDR2 is SYGVNS. The CDR3 here is CASSESIAGAGETQYF. CDR3 DNA: TGTGCCAGCAGTGAATCAATAGCGGGGGCCGGGGAGACCCAGTACTTC.

This chain joins TRBV27 and TRBJ1-1; no definite D call. The CDR3 loop spans 14 amino acids. Germline CDR1 MNHEY, CDR2 SMNVEV (reference sequence). Trimming shortened V by 5 bases and J by 1 base, and 11 bases separated the two germline ends. DNA for the CDR3: TGTGCCAGCAGTCAGAGGAGGGAGAACACTGAAGCTTTCTTT. Amino acid sequence: CASSQRRENTEAFF.

The chain recombines TRBV19 with TRBJ2-7; 8 bases fit TRBD2. This CDR3 has 14 residues. With 6 bases clipped from V and 3 bases from J, the junction kept 7 bases outside the gene matches. Germline loops: CDR1 LNHDA, CDR2 SQIVND (reference sequence). The CDR3 region is CASRPKRGSYEQYF. The CDR3 DNA follows: TGTGCCAGTAGGCCCAAGCGGGGGAGCTACGAGCAGTACTTC.

The chain carries TRBV7-3 and TRBJ2-3; no clear D gene. Germline CDR1 is SGHTA and CDR2 is FQGTGA. CDR3 length equals 16 residues. Trimming took off 2 bases at V and 1 base at J, with 13 bases between the two ends. CDR3 sequence (DNA): TGTGCCAGCAGCTTATCGGGTGGAGTTGGCACAGATACGCAGTATTTT. Translating it yields CASSLSGGVGTDTQYF.

The rearrangement joins TRBV12-3 or TRBV12-4 to TRBJ1-5; no firm D call. The length of the CDR3 is 13 residues. The V gene lost 2 bases and the J gene lost 13 bases, with 15 bases spanning the gap. As DNA, the CDR3 is TGTGCCAGCAGTTTAAAAGGGTGGGAGAGACAGCATTTT. It translates to CASSLKGWERQHF.

J is TRBJ2-3 and V is TRBV11-3; 14 nucleotides match TRBD2. The CDR3 spans 15 residues. The trim removed 3 bases at V and 5 bases at J, leaving 1 base unmatched. CDR1 SGHNT and CDR2 YENEEA come from the germline V gene. CDR3 sequence: CASSLGLAGVDTQYF. In DNA, the CDR3 is TGTGCCAGCAGCTTGGGACTAGCGGGAGTAGATACGCAGTATTTT. Variable domain in full (rest from reference TRBV11-3 and TRBJ2-3): EAGVVQSPRYKIIEKKQPVAFWCNPISGHNTLYWYLQNLGQGPELLIRYENEEAVDDSQLPKDRFSAERLKGVDSTLKIQPAELGDSAVYLCASSLGLAGVDTQYFGPGTRLTVL.

V and J are TRBV2 and TRBJ2-4; D is uncertain. The CDR3 runs 15 residues. The V end was cut by 1 base, the J end by 2 bases, with 9 bases between. Germline values: CDR1 SNHLY, CDR2 FYNNEI. CDR3 loop: CASSEEQLSKNIQYF. CDR3 coding DNA: TGTGCCAGCAGTGAAGAACAGTTGTCCAAAAACATTCAGTACTTC.

The rearrangement joins TRBV11-3 to TRBJ2-5; D ambiguous. The CDR3 sequence is 13 residues long. V was clipped by 3 bases and J by 5 bases, with 10 bases between them. Germline CDR1 is SGHNT and CDR2 is YENEEA. CDR3 protein: CASSLAPGETQYF. The CDR3 DNA reads TGTGCCAGCAGCTTGGCCCCCGGGGAGACCCAGTACTTC. Looking up the rest from reference TRBV11-3 and TRBJ2-5 gives the full variable domain: EAGVVQSPRYKIIEKKQPVAFWCNPISGHNTLYWYLQNLGQGPELLIRYENEEAVDDSQLPKDRFSAERLKGVDSTLKIQPAELGDSAVYLCASSLAPGETQYFGPGTRLLVL.

The V gene is TRBV5-1, the J gene TRBJ1-2; D may be TRBD1 (5 bases). V was pared by 4 bases and J by 7 bases, with 17 bases between. The CDR3 sequence is 14 residues long. The germline V gene encodes CDR1 SGHRS and CDR2 YFSETQ. The CDR3 sequence is CASSLEGVRGGYTF. CDR3 coding DNA: TGCGCCAGCAGCCTAGAAGGGGTTAGGGGTGGCTACACCTTC.

The chain employs TRBV20-1 and TRBJ2-5; no firm D call. With 3 bases removed from V and 5 bases from J, the gap between germline ends came to 10 bases. There are 12 residues in the CDR3. CDR1 and CDR2 from the germline V gene are DFQATT and SNEGSKA (reference sequence). The DNA of the CDR3 is TGCAGTGCTAGTCCGCCTATGGAGACCCAGTACTTC. Translated: CSASPPMETQYF.

V is TRBV28 and J is TRBJ1-5; 7 bases map to TRBD1. Germline CDR1 reads MDHEN; CDR2 reads SYDVKM. V was pared by 6 bases and J by 3 bases, with 8 bases of the junction left unmatched. CDR3 length: 15 residues. Written as DNA, the CDR3 is TGTGCCAGCAGGCCACAGGACAGGAACAATCAGCCCCAGCATTTT. This translates into CASRPQDRNNQPQHF.

The chain carries TRBV5-1 and TRBJ1-1; D may be TRBD1 (5 bases). CDR3 length: 15 amino acids. Trimming stripped 0 bases from V and 7 bases from J, with 16 bases between. Germline assignment: CDR1 SGHRS and CDR2 YFSETQ. The chain's CDR3 is CASSLASTGRNEAFF. The CDR3 DNA reads TGCGCCAGCAGCTTGGCCTCAACAGGACGTAATGAAGCTTTCTTT.

With regard to this clone: This CDR3 is missing its conserved last phenylalanine or tryptophan, likely due to a read error. It is unclear where the CDR3 begins or ends on the DNA, so no DNA is shown, and the CDR3 is as TCRdb lists it. The CDR3: CATSDFKGITGTGL. The chain combines TRBV24-1 with TRBJ2-7; the tabulated D call, TRBD1, remains unverified against the DNA. Germline assignment: CDR1 KGHDR and CDR2 SFDVKD. The CDR3 is 14 amino acids in total, end residues counted.